This TCR beta chain derives from a study of blood T cell repertoires in COVID-19. Overall study: Collection of acute and convalescent COVID-19 samples took place in the United States, Italy and Spain. PBMCs, B-cell-depleted T cells, or T cells were the source of the cDNA or gDNA that made up the material.

This CDR3 comprises 16 residues. CDR1 is SGDLS and CDR2 is YYNGEE in the germline V gene. J lost 0 bases, V lost 0 bases, and 3 bases had no gene match. In the original workflow: Estimation of nucleated cell counts was performed using reference gene primer amplification. The table came from immunoSEQ multiplex PCR; TCRdb's copy has only in-frame clones and leaves some out. V and J calls plus clone size are reproduced from that table; the DNA served to infer D and trimming. The data hold under 130,000 clones, with around 80% observed a single time. The J gene is TRBJ1-3, the V gene TRBV9; 7 positions match TRBD1. The sequenced sample was peripheral blood. This sequence originates from a man in his 70s with active or convalescent COVID-19. In DNA, the CDR3 is TGTGCCAGCAGCGTAGAAGGACAGGACTCTGGAAACACCATATATTTT. Its protein is CASSVEGQDSGNTIYF.